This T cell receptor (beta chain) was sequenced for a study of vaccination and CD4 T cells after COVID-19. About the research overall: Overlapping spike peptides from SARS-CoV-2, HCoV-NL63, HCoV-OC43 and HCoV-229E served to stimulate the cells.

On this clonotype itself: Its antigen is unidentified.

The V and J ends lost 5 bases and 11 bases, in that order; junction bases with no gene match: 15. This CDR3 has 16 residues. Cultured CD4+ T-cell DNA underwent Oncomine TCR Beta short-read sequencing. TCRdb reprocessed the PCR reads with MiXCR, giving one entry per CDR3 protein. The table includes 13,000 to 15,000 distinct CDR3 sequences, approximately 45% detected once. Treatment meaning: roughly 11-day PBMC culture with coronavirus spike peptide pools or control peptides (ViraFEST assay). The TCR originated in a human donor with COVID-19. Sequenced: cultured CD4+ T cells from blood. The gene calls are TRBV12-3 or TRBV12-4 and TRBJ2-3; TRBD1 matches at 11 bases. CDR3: CASSPTGQGAASKQYF. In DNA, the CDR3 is TGTGCCAGCAGTCCGACCGGACAGGGGGCCGCTTCTAAGCAGTATTTT.